Each of the 21 T cell receptor beta chains below was sequenced from the same sample in a study of T cell changes during pregnancy in multiple sclerosis. The assay was immunoSEQ multiplex PCR, and TCRdb's table has in-frame clones only and misses some. The table has around 78,000 clones, just over 90% seen once. The specimen was peripheral blood, collected in the second trimester of pregnancy. The source is a female donor with multiple sclerosis, enrolled in a pregnancy study.

The chain carries TRBV15 and TRBJ1-1; perhaps TRBD1 as D (6 bases). In germline, CDR1 is LNHNV, CDR2 YYDKDF (reference sequence). V gave up 5 bases and J gave up 2 bases, with 12 bases separating them. CDR3 length: 14 amino acids. Here the CDR3 DNA reads TGTGCCACCAGCGCCAGGGGCGGCAACACTGAAGCTTTCTTT. The encoded protein is CATSARGGNTEAFF.

The rearrangement uses TRBV11-2 and TRBJ2-2; tentatively, D is TRBD2 (5 bases). V was trimmed by 2 bases and J by 4 bases, leaving 14 bases between them. This CDR3 region has 16 residues. The V gene's germline CDR1 is SGHAT and CDR2 FQNNGV. The CDR3 sequence is CASSLFDVATTGELFF. CDR3 DNA sequence: TGTGCCAGCAGCTTATTTGACGTAGCGACCACCGGGGAGCTGTTTTTT.

The V call is TRBV2, the J call TRBJ2-2; 7 bases match TRBD1. The germline V gene encodes CDR1 SNHLY and CDR2 FYNNEI. With V trimmed by 6 bases and J by 0 bases, 1 base remained unmatched. The CDR3 is 14 amino acids. CDR3 sequence: CASRGQSNTGELFF. The CDR3 coding sequence is TGTGCCAGCAGGGGACAGTCGAACACCGGGGAGCTGTTTTTT.

V is TRBV5-1 and J is TRBJ2-5, with no clear D. Per germline, CDR1 SGHRS and CDR2 YFSETQ. Trimming removed 0 bases from V and 2 bases from J, with 8 bases in between. This CDR3 comprises 14 residues. The CDR3, as DNA: TGCGCCAGCAGCTTGGCCACAGCACAAGAGACCCAGTACTTC. Protein sequence: CASSLATAQETQYF.

This rearrangement joins TRBV11-1 to TRBJ2-1; possibly TRBD1 for D (7 bases). The CDR3 has 16 amino acids. Germline V CDR1 and CDR2: SGHAT, FQDESV (reference sequence). V was pared by 1 base and J by 8 bases, with 18 bases between. CDR3 sequence reads: CASSLVGRQGGDEQFF. CDR3 coding DNA: TGTGCCAGCAGCTTAGTTGGCCGGCAGGGGGGCGATGAGCAGTTCTTC.

The rearrangement uses TRBV7-2 and TRBJ2-1, with 7 bases identical to TRBD2. Trimming removed 5 bases from V and 5 bases from J; junction bases left unmatched: 9. The CDR3 is made up of 15 amino acids. The germline V gene encodes CDR1 SGHTA and CDR2 FQGNSA. This chain's CDR3 is CASSQSVRGNNEQFF. The CDR3 DNA reads as TGTGCCAGCAGCCAGAGTGTGCGGGGGAACAATGAGCAGTTCTTC.

CDR3 sequence (DNA): TGTGCCAGCAGCCCTCGGACTAGTGCCGGGGAGCTGTTTTTT. It is translated as CASSPRTSAGELFF. The chain recombines TRBV9 with TRBJ2-2; TRBD2 aligns across 7 bases. The CDR3 is made up of 14 amino acids. The V gene's germline CDR1 is SGDLS and CDR2 YYNGEE. J lost 6 bases, V lost 4 bases, and 6 bases had no gene match.

The chain combines TRBV4-1 with TRBJ2-5, with 7 bases identical to TRBD2. The V gene end was trimmed by 1 base and the J gene end by 5 bases; junction bases not matched to a gene: 13. The CDR3 totals 17 residues. Germline-derived CDR1 and CDR2 are MGHRA and YSYEKL. CDR3 DNA sequence: TGCGCCAGCAGCCAAGTGGCCAGCGGGACCTATGCGGAGACCCAGTACTTC. Its protein is CASSQVASGTYAETQYF.

This chain uses TRBV29-1 with TRBJ2-7; 8 bases fit TRBD2. Germline CDR1 and CDR2: SQVTM and ANQGSEA. V lost 6 bases, J lost 3 bases, and 10 bases stayed unmatched. CDR3 length equals 14 residues. Here the CDR3 DNA reads TGCAGCGTGGGAAGGCGGGGGGCCCACTACGAGCAGTACTTC. Protein product: CSVGRRGAHYEQYF.

The sample holds one count of this clone. The chain couples TRBV10-3 to TRBJ1-1; no definite D call. Germline V lookup: CDR1 ENHRY, CDR2 SYGVKD. The V end was cut by 8 bases, the J end by 1 base, with 8 bases between. The CDR3 covers 12 residues. CDR3 sequence (DNA): TGTGCCATCGGGCAGTGGAACACTGAAGCTTTCTTT. Its translation is CAIGQWNTEAFF.

The chain joins TRBV29-1 to TRBJ2-7; tentatively, D is TRBD1 (6 bases). CDR1 is SQVTM and CDR2 is ANQGSEA in the germline V gene. CDR3 length equals 13 residues. V was cut by 1 base and J by 3 bases, with 10 bases left in between. The CDR3: CSVEGRGGYEQYF. The DNA for the CDR3 is TGCAGCGTTGAAGGCAGGGGCGGCTACGAGCAGTACTTC.

This clone was counted a single time. The chain employs TRBV13 and TRBJ1-2; tentative D call: TRBD1 (6 bases). The CDR3 is 14 amino acids. Germline V lookup: CDR1 PRHDT, CDR2 FYEKMQ (reference sequence). The V end lost 5 bases, the J end lost 2 bases, and 12 bases lay between the germline ends. CDR3: CASSPDTGNYGYTF. In nucleotides, the CDR3 is TGTGCCAGCAGCCCCGATACAGGGAACTATGGCTACACCTTC.

This clone appeared a single time. The chain is built from TRBV5-1 and TRBJ1-4; 7 nucleotides match TRBD1. CDR1 is SGHRS and CDR2 is YFSETQ in the germline V gene. V shed 1 base, J shed 11 bases, and the junction held 11 bases outside the gene matches. This CDR3 comprises 15 residues. CDR3 in amino acids: CASSLMGQSIGKLFF. For the CDR3, the DNA is TGCGCCAGCAGCTTGATGGGACAGAGCATAGGTAAACTGTTTTTT.

The rearrangement joins TRBV6-1 to TRBJ2-7, with TRBD2 as a possible D gene (6 bases). Trimming cost V 6 bases and J 4 bases, with 7 bases left between them. The CDR3 has 11 residues. The germline V gene has CDR1 MNHNS and CDR2 SASEGT. CDR3 bases: TGTGCCAGCAGAGGAGGGTACGAGCAGTACTTC. Its translation: CASRGGYEQYF.

V and J are TRBV19 and TRBJ1-1; TRBD1 might be the D (5 bases). Germline V gene lookup returns CDR1 LNHDA and CDR2 SQIVND (reference sequence). The CDR3 has 14 residues. Trimming removed 7 bases at V and 0 bases at J, with 12 bases between. For the CDR3, the DNA is TGTGCCAGTACTACAGGAGCTATGAACACTGAAGCTTTCTTT. This sequence encodes CASTTGAMNTEAFF.

The chain uses TRBV5-1 and TRBJ1-2; weak D call: TRBD1 (5 bases). This CDR3 comprises 13 residues. CDR1 is SGHRS and CDR2 is YFSETQ in the germline V gene. V lost 4 bases to trimming and J lost 8 bases, with 15 bases between them. The CDR3 region is CASSGGGIEGYTF. The DNA of the CDR3 is TGCGCCAGCAGCGGGGGAGGGATAGAGGGCTACACCTTC.

This rearrangement joins TRBV5-1 to TRBJ1-2; 7 positions agree with TRBD1. Losses at the gene ends were 3 bases for V and 8 bases for J; bases not matched to a gene: 13. The germline gives CDR1 SGHRS, CDR2 YFSETQ. This CDR3 has 15 amino acids. The CDR3 loop is CASSWGTDPLGGYTF. The CDR3 DNA sequence: TGCGCCAGCAGCTGGGGGACAGACCCCCTAGGAGGCTACACCTTC.

This chain uses TRBV19 with TRBJ1-1, with D possibly TRBD1 on 6 matching bases. Germline V gives CDR1 LNHDA, CDR2 SQIVND (reference sequence). Trimming removed 6 bases from V and 7 bases from J, with 9 bases in between. The CDR3 covers 11 residues. The CDR3 DNA follows: TGTGCCAGTAGGGACAGTTTTGAAGCTTTCTTT. Amino acid sequence: CASRDSFEAFF.

CDR3 in amino acids: CACSRGGSSVSYNEQFF. The CDR3 DNA sequence: TGTGCCTGCTCCCGGGGCGGGAGTTCCGTCTCCTACAATGAGCAGTTCTTC. The V call is TRBV30, the J call TRBJ2-1; 7 nucleotides line up with TRBD2. The CDR3 extends over 17 amino acids. Trimming took 6 bases from V and 0 from J; bases not matched to a gene: 14. CDR1 is GTSNPN, CDR2 SVGIG, per germline (reference sequence).

CDR3 DNA: TGTGCCAGCAGCATAGGACAGGGGGAAGCTTTCTTT. Protein: CASSIGQGEAFF. The chain employs TRBV5-6 and TRBJ1-1, with TRBD1 matching 9 bases. The V and J ends lost 4 bases and 8 bases, in that order; junction bases with no gene match: 3. This CDR3 has 12 residues. The V gene's germline CDR1 is SGHDT and CDR2 YYEEEE.

The chain employs TRBV5-4 and TRBJ1-5; D is perhaps TRBD1 (6 bases). V was clipped by 0 bases and J by 0 bases, with 10 bases between them. This CDR3 has 16 residues. Looked up from germline, CDR1 is SGHNT and CDR2 is YYREEE (reference sequence). The CDR3 protein is CASSLVTGHSNQPQHF. The CDR3 nucleotides read TGTGCCAGCAGCTTGGTCACAGGGCATAGCAATCAGCCCCAGCATTTT.